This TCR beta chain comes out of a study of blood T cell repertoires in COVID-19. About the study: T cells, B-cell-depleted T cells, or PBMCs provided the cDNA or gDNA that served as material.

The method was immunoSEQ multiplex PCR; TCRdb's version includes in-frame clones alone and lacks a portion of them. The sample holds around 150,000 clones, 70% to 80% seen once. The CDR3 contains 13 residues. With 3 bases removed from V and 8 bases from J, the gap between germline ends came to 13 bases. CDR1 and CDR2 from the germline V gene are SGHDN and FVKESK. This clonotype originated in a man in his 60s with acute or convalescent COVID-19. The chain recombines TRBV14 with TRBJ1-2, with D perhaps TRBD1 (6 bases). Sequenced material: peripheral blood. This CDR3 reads CASSQGHSRGYTF. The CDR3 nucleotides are TGTGCCAGCAGCCAGGGACACTCGAGGGGCTACACCTTC.